This TCR beta chain was captured by sequencing in a study of T cells in Graves' hyperthyroidism and ophthalmopathy. This clonotype was counted ten times or more. CDR3 length: 11 residues. Germline values: CDR1 DFQATT, CDR2 SNEGSKA (reference sequence). Deletions cut 5 bases from V and 1 base from J, with 2 bases between. Researchers took RNA transcripts and amplified the TCR beta CDR3 regions from them. A first-round RT-PCR of the TCR CDR3 used the HTBI primer set. TCRdb ran MiXCR on the multiplex PCR reads and lists one entry per CDR3 protein. The sample contains 300,000 to 450,000 distinct CDR3 sequences, roughly 25% of which appear only once.

The rearrangement uses TRBV20-1 and TRBJ2-2; D unresolved. The sample comprised blood. This clonotype was sampled from a man in his forties or fifties with Graves' hyperthyroidism. CDR3 bases: TGCAGTGCTTGGAACACCGGGGAGCTGTTTTTT. This translates into CSAWNTGELFF.